This TCR beta chain was sequenced during a study of molecular identifiers for immune sequencing clone quantification. Of note for this clonotype: A much bigger clone sits one base away, suggesting this may be a read error. Given the absence of the conserved phenylalanine or tryptophan at the CDR3 end, a read error is likely.

Each CDR3 protein is one row after TCRdb ran MiXCR on the PCR reads. The sample holds some 580,000 distinct CDR3 sequences; 25% are singletons and the top ten take approximately 0.75%. V dropped 0 bases and J dropped 3 bases, with 11 bases sitting between them. Looked up from germline, CDR1 is LGHNA and CDR2 is YSLEER. The CDR3 extends over 15 amino acids. The TCR sequence derives from a human donor in good health. Some libraries in this study had Jurkat cell RNA spiked in. Sequenced input: naive CD8+ T cells from blood, with Jurkat cell RNA spiked in. Sample subset: FACS-sorted CD8+CD4-CCR7+CD45RA+ naive T cells. The gene calls are TRBV4-3 and TRBJ2-5; tentatively, D is TRBD2 (6 bases). The CDR3 is CASSQDYPGEETQYL. DNA for the CDR3: TGCGCCAGCAGCCAAGATTACCCGGGGGAAGAGACCCAGTACCTC.